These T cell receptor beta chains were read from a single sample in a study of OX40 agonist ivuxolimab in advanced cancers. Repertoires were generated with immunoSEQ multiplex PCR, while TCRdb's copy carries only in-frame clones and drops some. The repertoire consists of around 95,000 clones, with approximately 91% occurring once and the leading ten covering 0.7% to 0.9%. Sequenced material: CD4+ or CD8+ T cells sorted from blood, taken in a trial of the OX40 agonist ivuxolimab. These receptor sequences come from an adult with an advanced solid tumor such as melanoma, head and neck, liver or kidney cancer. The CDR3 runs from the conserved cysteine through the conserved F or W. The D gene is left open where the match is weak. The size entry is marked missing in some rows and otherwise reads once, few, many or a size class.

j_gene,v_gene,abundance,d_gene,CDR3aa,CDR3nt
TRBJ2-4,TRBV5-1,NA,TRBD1,CASSSTGGGGIQYF,TGCGCCAGCAGTTCGACAGGGGGCGGCGGCATTCAGTACTTC
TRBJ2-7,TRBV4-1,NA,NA,CASSPSHSYEQYF,TGCGCCAGCAGCCCCTCGCACTCCTACGAGCAGTACTTC
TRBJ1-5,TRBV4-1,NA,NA,CASSQEGQSNQPQHF,TGCGCCAGCAGCCAAGAGGGGCAAAGCAATCAGCCCCAGCATTTT
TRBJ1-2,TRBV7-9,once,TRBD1,CASSRQGYGYTF,TGTGCCAGCAGCAGACAGGGCTATGGCTACACCTTC
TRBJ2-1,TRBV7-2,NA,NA,CASSPQGQGSHNEQFF,TGTGCCAGCAGCCCTCAGGGTCAGGGTTCACACAATGAGCAGTTCTTC
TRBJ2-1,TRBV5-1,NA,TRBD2,CASSYPTIAGVDEQFF,TGCGCCAGCAGTTACCCAACAATAGCGGGAGTCGATGAGCAGTTCTTC
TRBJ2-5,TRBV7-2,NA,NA,CASSSYGGQETQYF,TGTGCCAGCAGCTCTTACGGGGGACAAGAGACCCAGTACTTC
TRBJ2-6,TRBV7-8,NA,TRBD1,CASSFRDRGSGANVLTF,TGTGCCAGCAGCTTCCGGGACAGGGGCAGTGGGGCCAACGTCCTGACTTTC
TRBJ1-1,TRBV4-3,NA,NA,CASSQDLHPGRNTEAFF,TGCGCCAGCAGCCAAGATCTGCATCCGGGGCGGAACACTGAAGCTTTCTTT
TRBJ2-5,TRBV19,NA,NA,CASSGFTGVKKTQYF,TGTGCCAGTAGTGGATTTACAGGTGTCAAGAAGACCCAGTACTTC
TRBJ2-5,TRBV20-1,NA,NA,CSATKPETQYF,TGCAGTGCCACGAAACCGGAGACCCAGTACTTC
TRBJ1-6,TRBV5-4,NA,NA,CASTKPADNSPLHF,TGTGCCAGCACCAAACCGGCAGATAATTCACCCCTCCACTTT
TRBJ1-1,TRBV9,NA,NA,CASSPQGGLSEAFF,TGTGCCAGCAGCCCTCAAGGAGGGTTGAGTGAAGCTTTCTTT
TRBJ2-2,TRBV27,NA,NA,CASSLSPGVHTGELFF,TGTGCCAGCAGTTTATCGCCGGGGGTTCACACCGGGGAGCTGTTTTTT
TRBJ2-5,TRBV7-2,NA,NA,CASSLVAAEGGETQYF,TGTGCCAGCAGCTTAGTTGCAGCGGAAGGGGGAGAGACCCAGTACTTC
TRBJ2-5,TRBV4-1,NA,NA,CASSRRISETQYF,TGCGCCAGCAGCCGACGGATTTCGGAGACCCAGTACTTC
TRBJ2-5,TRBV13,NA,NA,CASSLRGGETQYF,TGTGCCAGCAGTCTACGTGGGGGAGAGACCCAGTACTTC
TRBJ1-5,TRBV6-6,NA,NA,CASSQGGYSNQPQHF,TGTGCCAGCAGCCAAGGGGGATATAGCAATCAGCCCCAGCATTTT
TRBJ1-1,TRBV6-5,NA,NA,CASRRLNTEAFF,TGTGCCAGCAGAAGACTGAACACTGAAGCTTTCTTT
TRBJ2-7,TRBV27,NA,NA,CASSASSYEQYF,TGTGCCAGCAGTGCAAGCTCCTACGAGCAGTACTTC
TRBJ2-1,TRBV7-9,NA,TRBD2,CASTQRLAGGTRIEQFF,TGTGCCAGCACCCAACGACTAGCGGGAGGGACGAGGATTGAGCAGTTCTTC
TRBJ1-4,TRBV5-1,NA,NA,CASSLGPSGELFF,TGCGCCAGCAGCTTGGGACCATCGGGGGAACTGTTTTTT
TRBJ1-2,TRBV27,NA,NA,CASSPDGGYGYTF,TGTGCCAGCAGCCCGGACGGCGGCTATGGCTACACCTTC
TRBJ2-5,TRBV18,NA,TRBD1,CASSVAGGAETQYF,TGTGCCAGCTCGGTGGCAGGGGGTGCGGAGACCCAGTACTTC
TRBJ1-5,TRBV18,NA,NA,CASSVGLGGLNQPQHF,TGTGCCAGCTCGGTAGGGTTGGGGGGGCTCAATCAGCCCCAGCATTTT
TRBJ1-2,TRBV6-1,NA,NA,CASNQEGSRLVEYTF,TGTGCCAGCAATCAGGAGGGTTCGAGGCTCGTTGAGTACACCTTC
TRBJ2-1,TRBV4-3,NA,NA,CASSQDLTGSSYNEQFF,TGCGCCAGCAGCCAAGACCTAACAGGGAGCTCCTACAATGAGCAGTTCTTC
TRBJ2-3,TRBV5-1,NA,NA,CASSLTGPTDTQYF,TGCGCCAGCAGCTTGACGGGCCCAACAGATACGCAGTATTTT
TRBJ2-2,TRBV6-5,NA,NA,CASSYSWTYNTGELFF,TGTGCCAGCAGTTACTCGTGGACTTATAACACCGGGGAGCTGTTTTTT
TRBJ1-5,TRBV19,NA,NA,CASSTGRLGNQPQHF,TGTGCCAGTAGTACCGGGAGGCTCGGCAATCAGCCCCAGCATTTT
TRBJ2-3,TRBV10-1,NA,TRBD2,CASSKLAGPTDTQYF,TGCGCCAGCAGTAAACTAGCGGGACCCACAGATACGCAGTATTTT
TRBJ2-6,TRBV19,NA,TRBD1,CASTPIGTGISGANVLTF,TGTGCCAGTACCCCGATAGGGACAGGGATCTCTGGGGCCAACGTCCTGACTTTC
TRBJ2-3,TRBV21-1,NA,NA,CASPRWSLADTQYF,TGTGCCAGCCCCCGTTGGAGTCTGGCAGATACGCAGTATTTT
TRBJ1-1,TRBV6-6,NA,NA,CASWGNAEAFF,TGTGCCAGCTGGGGGAATGCTGAAGCTTTCTTT
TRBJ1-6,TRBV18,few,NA,CASSQNPQGGDSPLHF,TGTGCCAGCTCACAGAATCCGCAGGGCGGGGATTCACCCCTCCACTTT
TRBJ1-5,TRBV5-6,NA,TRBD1,CASSRATGGDQPQHF,TGTGCCAGCAGCAGGGCGACAGGGGGCGATCAGCCCCAGCATTTT
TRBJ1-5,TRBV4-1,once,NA,CASSQWTGNQPQHF,TGCGCCAGCAGCCAATGGACGGGCAATCAGCCCCAGCATTTT
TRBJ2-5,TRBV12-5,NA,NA,CASGLSVQETQYF,TGTGCTAGTGGTTTGAGTGTACAAGAGACCCAGTACTTC
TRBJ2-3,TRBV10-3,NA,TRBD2,CAINPRGGLAHSTDTQYF,TGTGCCATCAATCCCCGGGGGGGACTAGCGCATAGCACAGATACGCAGTATTTT
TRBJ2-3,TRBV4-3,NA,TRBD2,CASSQGRAGGLTDTQYF,TGCGCCAGCAGCCAAGGACGGGCGGGGGGGCTAACAGATACGCAGTATTTT
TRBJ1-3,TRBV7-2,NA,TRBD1,CASSGQGGNTIYF,TGTGCCAGCAGCGGACAGGGCGGAAACACCATATATTTT
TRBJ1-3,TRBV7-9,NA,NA,CASSYGPNSGNTIYF,TGTGCCAGCAGCTACGGACCGAACTCTGGAAACACCATATATTTT
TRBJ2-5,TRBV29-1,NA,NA,CSVGSYSSETQYF,TGCAGCGTTGGTTCATATAGCAGTGAGACCCAGTACTTC
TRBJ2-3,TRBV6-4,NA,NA,CATPGLPLDTQYF,TGTGCCACCCCGGGACTCCCGCTGGATACGCAGTATTTT
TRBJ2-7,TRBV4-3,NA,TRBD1,CASSLDRNSYEQYF,TGCGCCAGCAGCCTGGACAGGAACTCCTACGAGCAGTACTTC
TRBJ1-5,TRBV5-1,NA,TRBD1,CASSPTGGEGQPQHF,TGCGCCAGCAGCCCGACAGGGGGGGAAGGTCAGCCCCAGCATTTT
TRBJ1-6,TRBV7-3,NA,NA,CASSLESNSPLHF,TGTGCCAGCAGCTTAGAGAGTAATTCACCCCTCCACTTT
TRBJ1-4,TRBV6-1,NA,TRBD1,CASRPGQGFEKLFF,TGTGCCAGCAGGCCTGGACAGGGGTTTGAAAAACTGTTTTTT
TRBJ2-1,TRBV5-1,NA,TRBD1,CASSWTGPINEQFF,TGCGCCAGCAGCTGGACAGGTCCGATCAATGAGCAGTTCTTC
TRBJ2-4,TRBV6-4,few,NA,CASRAAKNIQYF,TGTGCCAGCAGGGCGGCCAAAAACATTCAGTACTTC
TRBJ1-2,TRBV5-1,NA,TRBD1,CASSTGTGGARVYGYTF,TGCGCCAGCAGCACCGGGACAGGGGGCGCTCGGGTCTATGGCTACACCTTC
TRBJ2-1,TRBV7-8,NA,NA,CASSLRLGPPDNEQFF,TGTGCCAGCAGCCTCCGATTGGGACCGCCTGACAATGAGCAGTTCTTC
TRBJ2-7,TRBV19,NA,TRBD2,CASSNGLAGVNYEQYF,TGTGCCAGTAGTAACGGACTAGCGGGAGTAAACTACGAGCAGTACTTC
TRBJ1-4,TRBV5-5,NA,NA,CASSPRAVTNEKLFF,TGTGCCAGCAGCCCAAGGGCTGTAACTAATGAAAAACTGTTTTTT
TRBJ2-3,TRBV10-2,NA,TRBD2,CASSESLAGGGTDTQYF,TGCGCCAGCAGTGAGTCACTAGCGGGGGGCGGCACAGATACGCAGTATTTT
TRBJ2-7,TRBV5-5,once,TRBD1,CASSRDRGNEQYF,TGTGCCAGCAGCCGGGACAGGGGTAACGAGCAGTACTTC
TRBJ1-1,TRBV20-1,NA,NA,CSAILGTEAFF,TGCAGTGCTATCCTCGGGACAGAAGCTTTCTTT
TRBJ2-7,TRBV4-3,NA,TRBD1,CASSQRTGAAYEQYF,TGCGCCAGCAGCCAACGGACAGGTGCTGCCTACGAGCAGTACTTC
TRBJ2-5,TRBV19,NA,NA,CASSTQRGSEPGETQYF,TGTGCCAGTAGTACCCAAAGGGGGAGTGAACCAGGGGAGACCCAGTACTTC